What follows are 24 T cell receptor beta chains derived from one specimen sequenced in a study of blood T cell repertoires in COVID-19. TCRdb's copy holds only in-frame clones and misses some; the assay was immunoSEQ multiplex PCR. Of tens of thousands of clones in the sample, around 90% were seen once. Sequenced input: peripheral blood. The source is a human donor in a cohort sampled during active COVID-19.

The chain has TRBV14 and TRBJ2-7, with D possibly matching TRBD1 (5 bases). The germline V gene has CDR1 SGHDN and CDR2 FVKESK. The ends were cut back, 0 bases at V and 6 bases at J, with 15 bases in the middle. The CDR3 loop spans 15 amino acids. CDR3 region: CASSQDQGWASEQYF. The CDR3 DNA reads TGTGCCAGCAGCCAAGATCAGGGTTGGGCTTCCGAGCAGTACTTC.

The genes are TRBV5-1 and TRBJ2-5; 7 bases fit TRBD2. The CDR3 contains 14 residues. Germline V gives CDR1 SGHRS, CDR2 YFSETQ. V shed 0 bases, J shed 2 bases, and the junction held 1 base outside the gene matches. This chain's CDR3 is CASSLGRGQETQYF. CDR3 sequence (DNA): TGCGCCAGCAGCTTGGGGCGGGGGCAAGAGACCCAGTACTTC.

The chain uses TRBV12-3 or TRBV12-4 and TRBJ1-3; D not resolved. CDR3 length equals 12 residues. V was cut by 1 base and J by 7 bases, with 5 bases left in between. The CDR3 region has the DNA TGTGCCAGCAGTTTAGTGGAGAACACCATATATTTT. This translates into CASSLVENTIYF.

The chain has TRBV5-1 and TRBJ2-1, with TRBD2 matching 8 bases. V was clipped by 0 bases and J by 6 bases; unmatched bases: 5. CDR3 length equals 15 residues. Germline CDR1 is SGHRS and CDR2 is YFSETQ. CDR3 sequence reads: CASSLAGGSSNEQFF. The CDR3 nucleotides are TGCGCCAGCAGCTTGGCGGGGGGGTCTTCCAATGAGCAGTTCTTC.

CDR3 region: CASSLTGTGYTEAFF. CDR3 DNA: TGTGCCAGCAGCTTAACCGGGACAGGGTACACTGAAGCTTTCTTT. The V call is TRBV7-3, the J call TRBJ1-1; 9 nucleotides line up with TRBD1. The germline V gene encodes CDR1 SGHTA and CDR2 FQGTGA. Germline trimming cut 0 bases from V and 3 bases from J; bases unmatched to any gene: 2. The CDR3 contains 15 residues.

The chain combines TRBV3-1 (or the pseudogene TRBV3-2) with TRBJ1-1, with unresolved D. The V gene lost 6 bases and the J gene lost 10 bases, with 15 bases spanning the gap. Germline CDR1 and CDR2: LGHDT and YNNKEL (reference sequence). The CDR3 spans 12 residues. The CDR3 DNA is TGTGCCAGCAGTTCCGGGCCCGCGGGAGCTTTCTTT. Translated, it gives CASSSGPAGAFF.

This clone came up once. This chain uses TRBV6-5 with TRBJ2-7, with 7 bases aligning to TRBD2. Germline V gene data show CDR1 as MNHEY and CDR2 as SVGAGI. The CDR3 length is 15 residues. V shed 8 bases and J 4 bases; nucleotides not matched to a gene: 14. CDR3 coding DNA: TGTGCCAGCGCCTCTCGCGGGAGCAGAATATACGAGCAGTACTTC. This translates into CASASRGSRIYEQYF.

V and J are TRBV7-9 and TRBJ2-7; the D is unclear. V was pared by 5 bases and J by 2 bases, with 7 bases between. This CDR3 spans 12 amino acids. Germline V gives CDR1 SEHNR, CDR2 FQNEAQ (reference sequence). The CDR3 DNA is TGTGCCAGCAGCCCTATCCCCTACGAGCAGTACTTC. Protein product: CASSPIPYEQYF.

V is TRBV7-8 and J is TRBJ2-1, with D perhaps TRBD1 (6 bases). The V end was cut by 4 bases, the J end by 15 bases, with 19 bases between. CDR3 length equals 13 residues. Looked up from germline, CDR1 is SGHVS and CDR2 is FQNEAQ. The CDR3 DNA is TGTGCCAGCAGCTCCGGCCCCGGGTCGGACAGGTTCTTC. The encoded protein is CASSSGPGSDRFF.

This clone showed up just a few times. The V gene is TRBV28, the J gene TRBJ2-1, with 9 bases identical to TRBD2. Germline-derived CDR1 and CDR2 are MDHEN and SYDVKM. V gave up 1 base and J gave up 6 bases; unmatched junction bases: 7. The CDR3 sequence is 16 residues long. CDR3 sequence: CASSLSGAGGFNEQFF. For the CDR3, the DNA is TGTGCCAGCAGTTTATCTGGAGCGGGAGGATTCAATGAGCAGTTCTTC.

This chain links TRBV5-1 with TRBJ2-1; possibly TRBD1 for D (6 bases). The CDR3 is 16 residues long. Trimming pared 4 bases from V and 4 bases from J, leaving 18 bases between. Germline CDR1 SGHRS, CDR2 YFSETQ. The chain's CDR3 is CASSLGGTILYNEQFF. The CDR3 nucleotides are TGCGCCAGCAGCCTTGGTGGGACAATCCTTTACAATGAGCAGTTCTTC.

CDR3 protein: CASSPIGGAVNEQFF. The CDR3 nucleotides read TGTGCCAGCAGCCCAATTGGGGGGGCGGTTAATGAGCAGTTCTTC. The chain uses TRBV5-6 and TRBJ2-1; D perhaps matches TRBD2 (7 bases). The CDR3 is made up of 15 amino acids. Germline V gene lookup returns CDR1 SGHDT and CDR2 YYEEEE. The ends were cut back, 4 bases at V and 7 bases at J, with 18 bases in the middle. Combining the CDR3 with reference TRBV5-6 and TRBJ2-1 gives the whole variable domain DAGVTQSPTHLIKTRGQQVTLRCSPKSGHDTVSWYQQALGQGPQFIFQYYEEEERQRGNFPDRFSGHQFPNYSSELNVNALLLGDSALYLCASSPIGGAVNEQFFGPGTRLTVL.

The V and J genes are TRBV11-3 and TRBJ2-5, with 9 bases fitting TRBD1. This CDR3 contains 14 residues. Trimming at V came to 4 bases and at J to 1 base, leaving 1 base not matched to a gene. Germline V lookup: CDR1 SGHNT, CDR2 YENEEA. CDR3 in amino acids: CASSSTGGQETQYF. DNA for the CDR3: TGTGCCAGCAGCTCGACAGGGGGCCAAGAGACCCAGTACTTC.

The chain combines TRBV5-1 with TRBJ1-1; maybe TRBD1 (5 bases). Trimming took 0 bases from V and 2 from J, leaving 14 bases between them. This CDR3 spans 16 amino acids. Looked up from germline, CDR1 is SGHRS and CDR2 is YFSETQ. The CDR3 bases are TGCGCCAGCAGCTTGGGTTCTGGAGGGGTTAACACTGAAGCTTTCTTT. Protein: CASSLGSGGVNTEAFF.

V usage is TRBV7-2 and J usage is TRBJ1-1; perhaps TRBD1 as D (6 bases). Germline lookup yields CDR1 SGHTA and CDR2 FQGNSA. V lost 5 bases and J 0 bases, leaving 16 bases between the germline ends. The CDR3 consists of 16 residues. CDR3 nucleotides: TGTGCCAGCAGCCTCCTTGGCGGGGGCCTGAACACTGAAGCTTTCTTT. It encodes CASSLLGGGLNTEAFF. Supplemented by reference TRBV7-2 and TRBJ1-1, the full variable domain reads GAGVSQSPSNKVTEKGKDVELRCDPISGHTALYWYRQSLGQGLEFLIYFQGNSAPDKSGLPSDRFSAERTGGSVSTLTIQRTQQEDSAVYLCASSLLGGGLNTEAFFGQGTRLTVV.

This clone was detected once. V usage is TRBV10-3 and J usage is TRBJ2-3; a weak D match, TRBD2 (6 bases). The CDR3 covers 16 residues. CDR1 ENHRY and CDR2 SYGVKD come from the germline V gene. Trimming took off 10 bases at V and 4 bases at J, with 24 bases between the two ends. The CDR3 reads CATKRGIDIPADTQYF. CDR3 nucleotide sequence: TGTGCCACCAAACGGGGGATTGATATCCCGGCAGATACGCAGTATTTT.

The table lists this clone with a few counts. The V gene is TRBV7-2, the J gene TRBJ2-1, with TRBD2 identical over 9 bases. After removal of 1 base from V and 6 bases from J, the junction contained 1 base not matched to a gene. In germline, CDR1 is SGHTA, CDR2 FQGNSA. The CDR3 contains 14 residues. The CDR3 DNA is TGTGCCAGCAGCTTAGGCGGGAGGGGCAATGAGCAGTTCTTC. Protein sequence: CASSLGGRGNEQFF.

This chain connects TRBV12-3 or TRBV12-4 to TRBJ2-1; no definite D call. CDR3 length: 11 residues. The ends were cut back, 2 bases at V and 9 bases at J, with 5 bases in the middle. The CDR3 spells CASSLSFEQFF. The DNA for the CDR3 is TGTGCCAGCAGTTTATCCTTTGAGCAGTTCTTC.

The rearrangement links TRBV7-2 to TRBJ2-1, with D hard to call. There are 13 residues in the CDR3. Trimming left V 2 bases short and J 7 bases short, with 9 bases between. Germline V CDR1 and CDR2: SGHTA, FQGNSA. The CDR3 here is CASSLLRINEQFF. Here the CDR3 DNA reads TGTGCCAGCAGCTTACTCAGGATAAATGAGCAGTTCTTC.

The chain joins TRBV24-1 to TRBJ2-1, with a weak D call TRBD2 (6 bases). Germline CDR1 KGHDR, CDR2 SFDVKD. Between the trimmed V and J ends, which lost 5 bases and 1 base, there was a span of 8 bases. The CDR3 loop spans 14 amino acids. CDR3 amino acids: CATSGGESYNEQFF. CDR3 coding DNA: TGTGCCACCAGTGGGGGGGAATCCTACAATGAGCAGTTCTTC.

This clone has only one observation. The chain combines TRBV6-5 with TRBJ2-7, with 13 bases lining up with TRBD2. The germline V gene encodes CDR1 MNHEY and CDR2 SVGAGI. This CDR3 is built from 14 residues. Losses at the gene ends were 4 bases for V and 3 bases for J; bases not matched to a gene: 0. The CDR3 sequence is CASSWTSGGYEQYF. Here the CDR3 DNA reads TGTGCCAGCAGTTGGACTAGCGGGGGCTACGAGCAGTACTTC.

This clone came up a few times. The CDR3 DNA reads TGTGCCAGCAGTCTATCCGGGACTAGCGGGCACAATGAGCAGTTCTTC. It translates to CASSLSGTSGHNEQFF. The chain links TRBV28 to TRBJ2-1; TRBD2 agrees at 12 bases. Trimming removed 5 bases from V and 5 bases from J; junction bases left unmatched: 7. Germline values: CDR1 MDHEN, CDR2 SYDVKM. This CDR3 contains 16 residues. Together with reference TRBV28 and TRBJ2-1, the CDR3 gives the full variable domain: DVKVTQSSRYLVKRTGEKVFLECVQDMDHENMFWYRQDPGLGLRLIYFSYDVKMKEKGDIPEGYSVSREKKERFSLILESASTNQTSMYLCASSLSGTSGHNEQFFGPGTRLTVL.

The rearrangement links TRBV7-2 to TRBJ2-5, with 7 bases aligning to TRBD1. Unmatched junction bases numbered 8, after V lost 5 bases and J lost 2 bases. Germline CDR1 is SGHTA and CDR2 is FQGNSA. The length of the CDR3 is 15 residues. CDR3 amino acids: CASSLAGTAQETQYF. As DNA, the CDR3 is TGTGCCAGCAGCCTCGCCGGGACAGCACAAGAGACCCAGTACTTC.

This clone showed up many times. The J gene is TRBJ2-3, the V gene TRBV7-9; 8 bases agree with TRBD2. Germline V gene lookup returns CDR1 SEHNR and CDR2 FQNEAQ (reference sequence). CDR3 length equals 16 residues. J was trimmed by 4 bases and V by 5 bases; bases with no gene match: 11. CDR3 loop: CASSLPPSGSSDTQYF. Written as DNA, the CDR3 is TGTGCCAGCAGCCTTCCGCCCAGCGGGAGTTCAGATACGCAGTATTTT.